Described below is a single T cell receptor (beta chain) sequence and its context. Its antigen is still unknown. The data are from a study of PD-L1 blockade in urothelial cancer. Study-wide context: Patients went on atezolizumab at some point between 2012 and 2014, receiving 1,200 mg intravenously every 3 weeks. Analysis of blood occurred 3 weeks (second dose) and 6 weeks after treatment start. Points from the study as a whole: Below-median blood TCR clonality before treatment forecast better survival.

Time point reported: pretreatment peripheral blood. Patients' urothelial carcinoma was locally advanced or metastatic. Repertoires were generated with immunoSEQ multiplex PCR, while TCRdb's copy carries only in-frame clones and drops some. The sample consists of 35,000 to 50,000 clones, 75% to 85% of them appearing once. The germline CDR1 and CDR2 sequences are SNHLY and FYNNEI. The V end was cut by 6 bases, the J end by 1 base, with 13 bases between. The CDR3 spans 14 residues. The material was PBMCs, obtained around atezolizumab (anti-PD-L1) treatment. This clonotype originated in a man aged 55 to 69 with urothelial cancer. This chain connects TRBV2 to TRBJ2-7; possible D gene TRBD1, 6 bases. The CDR3 is CASRQGMASYEQYF. Written as DNA, the CDR3 is TGTGCCAGCAGACAGGGTATGGCATCCTACGAGCAGTACTTC.